The T cell receptor (beta chain) under discussion was sequenced for a study of T cells expressing NK-cell markers. The CDR3 covers 15 residues. CDR1 and CDR2 from the germline V gene are SGHRS and YFSETQ. TCRdb reprocessed the 5' RACE reads; each CDR3 protein has one entry and no DNA is given. The sample data list a few hundred thousand distinct CDR3 sequences. Regarding this clonotype: The target antigen is unknown.

General study results and limits: Specificity for HCMV among expanded NKG2C+ T cell clones was not established.

The gene calls are TRBV5-1 and TRBJ2-4; the D gene TCRdb calls, TRBD2, cannot be checked with no DNA. The clonotype was recovered from a woman between 50 and 59 years old in good health. Sequenced: blood T cells: a sorted CD56 or NKG2C T cell subset, CD4+ or CD8+ T cells, or bulk PBMC T cells (not recorded which). The chain's CDR3 is CASSLEAGVVNIQYF.